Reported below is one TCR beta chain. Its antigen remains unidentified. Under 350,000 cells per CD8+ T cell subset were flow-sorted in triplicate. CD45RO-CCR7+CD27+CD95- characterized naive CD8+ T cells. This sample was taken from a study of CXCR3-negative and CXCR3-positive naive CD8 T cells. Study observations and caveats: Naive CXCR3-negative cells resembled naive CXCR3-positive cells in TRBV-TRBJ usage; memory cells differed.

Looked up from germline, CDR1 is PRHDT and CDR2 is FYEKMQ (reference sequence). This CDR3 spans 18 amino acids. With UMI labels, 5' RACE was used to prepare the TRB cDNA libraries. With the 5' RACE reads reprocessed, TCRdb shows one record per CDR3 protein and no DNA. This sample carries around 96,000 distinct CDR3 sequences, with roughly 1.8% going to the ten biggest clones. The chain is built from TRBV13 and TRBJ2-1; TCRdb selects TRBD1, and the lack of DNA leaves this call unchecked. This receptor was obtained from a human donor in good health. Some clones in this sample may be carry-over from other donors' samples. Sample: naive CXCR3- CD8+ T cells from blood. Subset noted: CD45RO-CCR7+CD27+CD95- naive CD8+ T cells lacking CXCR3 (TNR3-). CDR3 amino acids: CASSLVRSSGIPGSEQFF.